This TCR beta chain was obtained from a study of control samples from healthy donors and cancer patients. This clone was seen only once. With V trimmed by 6 bases and J by 5 bases, 1 base remained unmatched. Per the germline V gene, CDR1 is ENHRY and CDR2 is SYGVKD. The CDR3 consists of 14 residues. TCRdb keeps only in-frame clones here, not all; method: immunoSEQ multiplex PCR. Among fewer than 200,000 clones listed, about 94% were seen once. Sequences were obtained from PBMCs. The rearrangement links TRBV10-3 to TRBJ2-1, with 13 bases identical to TRBD2. This clonotype was sampled from a man aged 60-69 years with colorectal cancer. The CDR3 nucleotides read TGTGCCATCAGGGGGACTAGCGGGGACAATGAGCAGTTCTTC. Translating gives CAIRGTSGDNEQFF.